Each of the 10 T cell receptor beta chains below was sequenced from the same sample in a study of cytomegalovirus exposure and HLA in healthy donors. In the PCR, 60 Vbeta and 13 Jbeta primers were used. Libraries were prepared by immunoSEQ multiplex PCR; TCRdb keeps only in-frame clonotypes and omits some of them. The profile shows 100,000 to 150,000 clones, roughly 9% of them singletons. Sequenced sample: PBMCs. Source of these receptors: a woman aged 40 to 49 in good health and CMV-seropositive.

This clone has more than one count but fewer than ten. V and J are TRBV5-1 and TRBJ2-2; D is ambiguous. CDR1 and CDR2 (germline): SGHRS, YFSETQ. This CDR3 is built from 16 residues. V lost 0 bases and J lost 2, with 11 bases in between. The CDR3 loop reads CASSLGPGSNTGELFF. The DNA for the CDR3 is TGCGCCAGCAGCTTGGGCCCAGGCTCCAACACCGGGGAGCTGTTTTTT.

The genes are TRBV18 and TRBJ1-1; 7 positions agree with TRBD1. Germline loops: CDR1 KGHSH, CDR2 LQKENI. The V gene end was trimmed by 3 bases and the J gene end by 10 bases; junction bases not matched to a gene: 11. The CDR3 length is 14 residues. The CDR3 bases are TGTGCCAGCTCACCGGACCGGGACAGAGAGAGAGCTTTCTTT. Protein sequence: CASSPDRDRERAFF.

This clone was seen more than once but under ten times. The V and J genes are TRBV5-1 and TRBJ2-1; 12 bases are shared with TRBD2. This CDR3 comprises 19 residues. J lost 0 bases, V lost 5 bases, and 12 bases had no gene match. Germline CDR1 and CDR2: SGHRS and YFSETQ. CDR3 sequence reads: CASRPQGLAGLHSYNEQFF. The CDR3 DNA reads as TGCGCCAGCAGGCCGCAAGGACTAGCGGGACTCCACTCCTACAATGAGCAGTTCTTC.

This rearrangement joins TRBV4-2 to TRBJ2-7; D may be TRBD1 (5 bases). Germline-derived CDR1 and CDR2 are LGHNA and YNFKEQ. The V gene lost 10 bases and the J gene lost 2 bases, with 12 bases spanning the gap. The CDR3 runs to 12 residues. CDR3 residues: CATSRGPYEQYF. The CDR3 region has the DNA TGTGCCACCTCAAGGGGTCCCTACGAGCAGTACTTC.

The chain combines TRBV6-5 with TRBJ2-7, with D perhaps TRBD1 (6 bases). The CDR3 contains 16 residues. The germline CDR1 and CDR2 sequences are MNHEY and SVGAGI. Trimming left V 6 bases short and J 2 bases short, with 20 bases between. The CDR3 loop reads CASSYTRTAPTYEQYF. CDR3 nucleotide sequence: TGTGCCAGCAGCTACACCCGGACAGCACCTACCTACGAGCAGTACTTC.

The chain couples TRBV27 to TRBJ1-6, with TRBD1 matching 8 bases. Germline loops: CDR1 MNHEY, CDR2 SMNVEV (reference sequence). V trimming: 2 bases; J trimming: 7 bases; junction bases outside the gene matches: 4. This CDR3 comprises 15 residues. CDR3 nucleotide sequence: TGTGCCAGCAGTTTAAGACAGGGGAGAAATTCACCCCTCCACTTT. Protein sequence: CASSLRQGRNSPLHF.

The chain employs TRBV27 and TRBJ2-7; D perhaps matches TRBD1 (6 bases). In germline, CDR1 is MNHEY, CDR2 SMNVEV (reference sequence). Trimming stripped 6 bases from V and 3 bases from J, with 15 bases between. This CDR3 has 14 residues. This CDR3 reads CASRLDRTYYEQYF. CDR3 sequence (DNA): TGTGCCAGCAGGCTTGACAGGACATACTACGAGCAGTACTTC.

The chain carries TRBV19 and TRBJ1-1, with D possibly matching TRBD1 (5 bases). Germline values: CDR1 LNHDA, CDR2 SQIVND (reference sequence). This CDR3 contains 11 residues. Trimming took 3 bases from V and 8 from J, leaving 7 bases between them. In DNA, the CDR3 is TGTGCCAGTAGTATCCCAGGGGAAGCTTTCTTT. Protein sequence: CASSIPGEAFF.

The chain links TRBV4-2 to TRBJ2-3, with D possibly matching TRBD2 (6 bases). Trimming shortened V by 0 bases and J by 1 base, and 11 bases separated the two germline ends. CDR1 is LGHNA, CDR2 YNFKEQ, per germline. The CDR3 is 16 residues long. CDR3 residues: CASSQDQSSGTDTQYF. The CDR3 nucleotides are TGTGCCAGCAGCCAAGATCAGTCTAGCGGCACAGATACGCAGTATTTT.

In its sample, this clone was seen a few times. The CDR3 region is CATSGDSDTQYF. The CDR3 coding sequence is TGTGCCACCTCAGGGGATTCAGATACGCAGTATTTT. The chain recombines TRBV11-2 with TRBJ2-3; D possibly corresponds to TRBD1 (6 bases). This CDR3 is 12 amino acids long. Trimming removed 10 bases at V and 4 bases at J, with 12 bases between. The germline CDR1 and CDR2 sequences are SGHAT and FQNNGV.